These T cell receptor beta chains were read from a single sample in a study of T cell responses to AZD1222 COVID-19 vaccine. Only in-frame clones appear in the TCRdb table, and some are missing; sequencing was by immunoSEQ multiplex PCR. The sample consists of about 150,000 clones, approximately 92% of them appearing once. Sequenced material: peripheral blood, taken 28 days after the second AZD1222 dose. These TCRs come from an adult who received the AZD1222 COVID-19 vaccine. Both conserved end residues are part of each CDR3. D genes are given only for firm matches. Not all rows give a size; the values are once, few, many and, for expanded clones, a class.

TRBV14	TRBD1	.	TRBJ1-6	TGTGCCAGCAGCCAAGATGCCAGGACAGGGATTAATTCACCCCTCCACTTT	CASSQDARTGINSPLHF
TRBV7-9	.	.	TRBJ2-1	TGTGCCAGCAGCGGGGTGGGAGTCGGCGACAATGAGCAGTTCTTC	CASSGVGVGDNEQFF
TRBV12-5	.	.	TRBJ1-5	TGTGCTAGTGCCCCGGGCCCCGGGGGACATCAGCCCCAGCATTTT	CASAPGPGGHQPQHF
TRBV18	TRBD1	.	TRBJ2-7	TGTGCCAGCTCACCCCCACGGACAGGGATGTACGAGCAGTACTTC	CASSPPRTGMYEQYF
TRBV7-9	TRBD2	once	TRBJ2-1	TGTGCCAGCAGCTCATCACTAGCGGGATTTGAGCAGTTCTTC	CASSSSLAGFEQFF
TRBV10-1	TRBD1	.	TRBJ1-1	TGCGCCAGCAGTGGGGACAGAATCCCTTCTGAAGCTTTCTTT	CASSGDRIPSEAFF
TRBV5-5	.	.	TRBJ2-7	TGTGCCAGCAGCTTGTTAGGAACCTACGAGCAGTACTTC	CASSLLGTYEQYF
TRBV6-1	.	few	TRBJ2-2	TGTGCCAGCAGTGAGGACGAAGCCGGGGAGCTGTTTTTT	CASSEDEAGELFF
TRBV7-8	.	.	TRBJ2-3	TGTGCCAGCAGCTTCCGGGCCCTGGGCACAGATACGCAGTATTTT	CASSFRALGTDTQYF
TRBV7-9	.	.	TRBJ2-7	TGTGCCAGCAGCCCCCTATCGGCCACCTACGAGCAGTACTTC	CASSPLSATYEQYF
TRBV27	.	.	TRBJ1-1	TGTGCCAGCAGGCCATCAGTCTCGCGAGGGACTTTCTTT	CASRPSVSRGTFF
TRBV11-3	.	.	TRBJ1-1	TGTGCCAGCAGCAGGGAGTTGAACACTGAAGCTTTCTTT	CASSRELNTEAFF
TRBV2	.	.	TRBJ1-6	TGTGCCAGCAGTCCTCGTGACGGTAATTCACCCCTCCACTTT	CASSPRDGNSPLHF
TRBV29-1	.	.	TRBJ1-2	TGCAGCGTCCCTAGTCGGGGTACTTCTAACTATGGCTACACCTTC	CSVPSRGTSNYGYTF
TRBV29-1	.	.	TRBJ2-5	TGCAGCGTTGGGACCCAAGAGACCCAGTACTTC	CSVGTQETQYF
TRBV3-1/TRBV3-2	TRBD2	.	TRBJ2-1	TGTGCCAGCAGCCAAGTACTAGCGGGCCACCCCCCTTATGGTGAGCAGTTCTTC	CASSQVLAGHPPYGEQFF
TRBV30	.	.	TRBJ2-3	TGTGCCTGGAGTCCAAAAATTCACCGAATCACAGATACGCAGTATTTT	CAWSPKIHRITDTQYF
TRBV5-1	TRBD2	.	TRBJ2-7	TGCGCCAGCAGCCTAGGACTAGCGCGCACCTACGAGCAGTACTTC	CASSLGLARTYEQYF
TRBV7-9	.	.	TRBJ1-2	TGTGCCAGCAGCCCCTGGTCCCAGGCTAACTATGGCTACACCTTC	CASSPWSQANYGYTF
TRBV19	.	.	TRBJ1-2	TGTGCCAGTAGTGACAGGACGTATGGCTACACCTTC	CASSDRTYGYTF
TRBV7-9	.	.	TRBJ1-1	TGTGCCAGCAGTCCGGACAGACCGAACACTGAAGCTTTCTTT	CASSPDRPNTEAFF
TRBV4-1	TRBD1	.	TRBJ1-2	TGCGCCAGCAGCCACGAGGGGGACAGGGCCAACTATGGCTACACCTTC	CASSHEGDRANYGYTF
TRBV18	.	.	TRBJ2-7	TGTGCCAGCTCACCACCGGGGAGGGGGCACTACGAGCAGTACTTC	CASSPPGRGHYEQYF
TRBV30	TRBD1	.	TRBJ1-2	TGTGCCTTCACACAGGGGAACTATGGCTACACCTTC	CAFTQGNYGYTF
TRBV24-1	.	.	TRBJ1-1	TGTGCCACCAGTGAGACTGCGGCGATATTGAACACTGAAGCTTTCTTT	CATSETAAILNTEAFF
TRBV29-1	.	once	TRBJ2-7	TGCAGCGTTGAAGTTCGGGGGAACCGCCGGTCCTACGAGCAGTACTTC	CSVEVRGNRRSYEQYF
TRBV12-3/TRBV12-4	.	.	TRBJ2-5	TGTGCCAGCAGAGAAGGCCCGGGAGAGACCCAGTACTTC	CASREGPGETQYF